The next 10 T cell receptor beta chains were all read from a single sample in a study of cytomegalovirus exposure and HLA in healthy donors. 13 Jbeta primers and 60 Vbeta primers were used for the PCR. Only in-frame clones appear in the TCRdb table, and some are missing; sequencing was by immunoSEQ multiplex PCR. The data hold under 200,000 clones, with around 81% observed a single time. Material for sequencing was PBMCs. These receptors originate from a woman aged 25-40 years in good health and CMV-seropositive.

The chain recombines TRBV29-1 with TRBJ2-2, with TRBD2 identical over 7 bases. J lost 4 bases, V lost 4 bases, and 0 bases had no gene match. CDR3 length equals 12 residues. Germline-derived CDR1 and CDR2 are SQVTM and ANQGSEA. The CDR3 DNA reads TGCAGCGTTGGGGGGGGCACCGGGGAGCTGTTTTTT. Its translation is CSVGGGTGELFF.

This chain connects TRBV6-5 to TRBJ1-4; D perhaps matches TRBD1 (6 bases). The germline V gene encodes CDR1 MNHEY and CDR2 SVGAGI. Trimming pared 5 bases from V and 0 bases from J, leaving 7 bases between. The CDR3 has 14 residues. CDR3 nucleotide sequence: TGTGCCAGCAGTACAGGGTCAACTAATGAAAAACTGTTTTTT. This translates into CASSTGSTNEKLFF.

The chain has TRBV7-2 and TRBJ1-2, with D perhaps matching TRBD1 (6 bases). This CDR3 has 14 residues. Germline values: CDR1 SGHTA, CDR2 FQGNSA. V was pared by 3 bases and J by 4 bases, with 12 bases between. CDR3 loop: CASSFRTETYGYTF. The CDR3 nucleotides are TGTGCCAGCAGCTTTAGGACAGAAACCTATGGCTACACCTTC.

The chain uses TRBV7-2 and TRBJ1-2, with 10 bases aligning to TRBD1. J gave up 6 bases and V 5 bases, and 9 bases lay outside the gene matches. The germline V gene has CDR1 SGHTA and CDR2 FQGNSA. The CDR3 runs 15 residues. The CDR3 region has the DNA TGTGCCAGCAGCGTCTCCGGGACAGGGGTAAATGGCTACACCTTC. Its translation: CASSVSGTGVNGYTF.

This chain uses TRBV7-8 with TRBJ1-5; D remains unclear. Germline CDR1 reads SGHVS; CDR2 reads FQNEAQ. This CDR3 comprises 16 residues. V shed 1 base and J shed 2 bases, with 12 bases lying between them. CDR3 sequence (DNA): TGTGCCAGCAGCTTAGTGGCCGCCGGGGGCAATCAGCCCCAGCATTTT. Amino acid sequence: CASSLVAAGGNQPQHF.

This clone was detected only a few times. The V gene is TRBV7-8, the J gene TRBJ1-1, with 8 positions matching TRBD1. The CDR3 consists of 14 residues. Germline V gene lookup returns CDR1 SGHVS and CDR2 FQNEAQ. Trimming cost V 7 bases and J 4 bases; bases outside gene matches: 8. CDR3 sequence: CASTRQGTSTEAFF. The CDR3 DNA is TGTGCCAGCACCAGACAGGGGACAAGCACTGAAGCTTTCTTT.

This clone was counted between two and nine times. CDR3 bases: TGTGCCAGCAGTCCTGGAGGGAAGGGGCGCACTGAAGCTTTCTTT. Protein product: CASSPGGKGRTEAFF. The chain joins TRBV28 to TRBJ1-1; tentative D call: TRBD1 (5 bases). CDR1 MDHEN and CDR2 SYDVKM come from the germline V gene. Trimming pared 5 bases from V and 4 bases from J, leaving 17 bases between. CDR3 length: 15 amino acids.

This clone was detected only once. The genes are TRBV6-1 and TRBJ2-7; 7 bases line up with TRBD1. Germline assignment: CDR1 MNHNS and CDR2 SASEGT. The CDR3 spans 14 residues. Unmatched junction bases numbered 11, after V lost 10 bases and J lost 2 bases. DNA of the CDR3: TGTGCCACCCTAACTTGGGACAGAGCCTACGAGCAGTACTTC. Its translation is CATLTWDRAYEQYF.

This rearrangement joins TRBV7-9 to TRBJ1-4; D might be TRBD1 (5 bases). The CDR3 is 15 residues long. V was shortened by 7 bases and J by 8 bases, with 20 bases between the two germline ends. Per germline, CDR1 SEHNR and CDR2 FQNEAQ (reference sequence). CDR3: CASTPSGTLGEKLFF. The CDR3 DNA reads TGTGCCAGCACCCCCAGCGGGACCCTGGGGGAAAAACTGTTTTTT.

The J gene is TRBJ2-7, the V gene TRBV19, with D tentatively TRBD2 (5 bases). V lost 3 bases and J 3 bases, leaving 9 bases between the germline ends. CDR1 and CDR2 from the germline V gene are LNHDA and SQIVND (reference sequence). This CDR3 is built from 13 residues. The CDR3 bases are TGTGCCAGTAGTATTGAGGGTGGCTACGAGCAGTACTTC. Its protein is CASSIEGGYEQYF.